The clone carrying this T cell receptor (beta chain) has only a few counts. The antigen is not known. These data are taken from a study of T cell repertoires in cytomegalovirus infection. The wider study: Public TCR beta signatures marked donors with CMV infection and the matching HLA.

Study results and caveats: Within the response measured ex vivo, HLA-C-restricted CMV-specific TCR beta clonotypes were dominant. CMV carriers with the relevant HLA were identified by cumulative public TCR beta family frequency.

The V gene lost 0 bases and the J gene lost 13 bases, with 15 bases spanning the gap. Germline assignment: CDR1 LGHNA and CDR2 YSLEER. The CDR3 totals 13 residues. Each CDR3 protein gets one entry after TCRdb re-called the reads with MiXCR. The data hold about 700,000 distinct CDR3 sequences, with 33% observed a single time. Material: cultured PBMCs, obtained from culture after CMV antigen stimulation. This rearrangement joins TRBV4-3 to TRBJ1-2; a possible D gene is TRBD1 (5 bases). This sequence originates from a human donor in good health (CMV status not recorded). Some clones in this sample may be carry-over from other donors' samples. The CDR3 DNA follows: TGCGCCAGCAGCCAAGAACCAGGGAGTTTCTCCACCTTC. Encoded protein: CASSQEPGSFSTF.